This T cell receptor beta chain comes out of a study of blood T cell repertoires in COVID-19 (dated by TCRdb to 2018 to 2021). Broadly, across the study: Samples from collaborators originated in the United States, Italy and Spain and spanned both the acute and convalescent phases of COVID-19. Subjects who had been exposed to COVID-19, were actively infected with it, or had recovered from it provided the deeply sampled blood TCRbeta repertoires that made up the dataset. Where HLA class I and class II types were available, the types were taken from metadata supplied by the sample provider, not from assay-based typing. The prospective study material was composed of cDNA or gDNA derived from T cells, B-cell-depleted T cells, or PBMCs. Nearly every sample came with metadata listing a de-identified subject ID, COVID-19 status, age in years and sex. Samples were obtained from the ongoing ImmuneRACE study (first 160 participants) and from over 1,000 subjects provided by 6 global collaborators. The repertoires were made available in a free public database intended to serve as a resource for research on the immune response to SARS-CoV-2. Here is what the overall study found, with its caveats: The quantity of clinical and demographic metadata differed by source and by participant and was supplied without curation.

The CDR3 covers 16 residues, taking in both the cysteine and the phenylalanine. Only the CDR3 part of the read is kept: 48 bases, read in frame from the first base. CDR1 and CDR2 were assigned from the germline V gene (reference sequence) as SEHNR and FQNEAQ. V gives up 4 bases and J gives up 3 bases, and the segment between their germline ends measures 19 bases. In this sample, this clone turned up a few times. It lacks a known antigen. No base qualities exist here, and no much larger clone lies one base off it. TCRbeta CDR3 regions were amplified from genomic DNA using the immunoSEQ Assay, a bias-controlled multiplex PCR. Per the authors' processing: Within the assay, amplification of reference gene primers was used to estimate how many nucleated cells each sample contained. To quantify the absolute abundance of each unique TCRbeta CDR3 rearrangement, sequence reads were collapsed and filtered. For each sample, productive Simpson clonality was calculated as the square root of Simpson's diversity index over productive rearrangements. Held by TCRdb, this immuneACCESS table contains in-frame sequences only and omits some clones. Under half of the omission traces to an unresolved V gene where checked; the cause of the rest is unknown. V, J and clone size derive from that table, while D and trimming were established from the DNA sequence. The sample has about 200,000 clones on record, around nine tenths of them singletons. The ten biggest clones cover about 2.9% of the sample.

Each collaborating institution followed its own protocols to collect whole blood in K2EDTA tubes. Collaborator samples were shipped for TCRbeta analysis as frozen whole blood, isolated PBMCs, or DNA extracted from either sample type. The receptor was derived from a man aged 55-75 years with acute or convalescent COVID-19. Sequencing input: peripheral blood. Recombination connected TRBV7-9 to TRBJ2-7; TRBD1 is perhaps the D gene, given 7 matching bases. CDR3 sequence: CASSSPGGTLNYEQYF. The bases read TGTGCCAGCAGCTCCCCAGGGGGGACACTTAACTACGAGCAGTACTTC.